This T cell receptor (beta chain) is from a study of beta chain features in type 1 diabetes (dated by TCRdb to the late 2010s). Regarding the study in general: Patients and healthy donors did not differ in mean age, gender distribution, total cell number or subset yield. A total of about 100 million sorted cells were examined across all samples, and RNA yield correlated strongly with the number of cells per subset. The study compared the TCRB repertoires of sorted circulating CD4+ T cell subsets in recently diagnosed type 1 diabetes patients with those in matched healthy donors. Naive and central memory subsets were obtained from all 30 or so donors, but regulatory and stem cell-like memory subsets were isolated from only 8 patients and roughly eight healthy donors.

The entire amount of isolated RNA was reverse transcribed using the High Capacity cDNA Reverse Transcription Kit, so the sequenced TCRB transcripts were expressed ones. Deep immunoSEQ sequencing was applied to naive, central memory and regulatory T cell samples, giving an average of about 3.6 million total reads per sample. Sorted cells were lysed in RLT buffer, and RNA was extracted using DNase-treated RNeasy Micro or Mini kits according to cell number. Each cell subset was processed on its own to prevent cross-contamination, while patient and healthy donor samples were processed together. Using the immunoSEQ multiplex PCR, TCRB sequences were amplified from cDNA into 87-bp fragments spanning the CDR3 region. Amplicons were sequenced on the Illumina HiSeq platform. In the source study's methods: PCR bias was corrected computationally using synthetic template baselines, and reads within Hamming distance 2 were collapsed, with unmergeable singletons discarded. By aligning reads against IMGT, V, D and J genes, CDR3 length, and insertions or deletions at six rearrangement sites were assigned. Within each subset, clonotype counts were normalized to sorted cell number, after which true diversity and Gini coefficients were computed with the tcR R package. The overlap coefficient, calculated on TCRB nucleotide sequences, was used to quantify repertoire sharing. Out-of-frame TCRB sequences from naive cells were analyzed to stand in for the pre-selection repertoire. The clones in this table, taken by TCRdb from immuneACCESS, are in-frame only. Not every clone is retained; where verified, under half of the shortfall comes from an unresolved V gene, and the cause of the rest is unknown. V and J calls plus clone size are reproduced from that table; the DNA served to infer D and trimming. Across this sample there are over 200,000 clones, with roughly a tenth seen only once. The top ten constitute approximately 0.015% of the sample.

The germline V gene specifies SNHLY as CDR1 and FYNNEI as CDR2. There are 14 amino acids in the CDR3, from cysteine to phenylalanine inclusive. The CDR3 DNA has 42 bases and is translated from base 1. V and J are truncated by 4 bases and 5 bases respectively, leaving an intervening sequence of 14 bases. A single peripheral blood draw of around 0.11 L on average was collected from each donor into heparinised tubes. A BD FACSAria II and a panel including CD45RO, CCR7, CD25, CD127, CD95 and CD27 were used to sort naive, central memory, regulatory and stem cell-like memory CD4+ T cells. All sorted populations exceeded 95% purity. Right away, PBMCs were isolated by Lymphoprep density gradient centrifugation and were stained directly, with no culture step. Samples were stained and sorted in pairs, with one healthy donor and one patient per experiment, so that batch effects were minimized. Overall study results and their limits: Patients with type 1 diabetes made fewer insertions and deleted more nucleotides at VDJ recombination sites, implying thymic rearrangement abnormalities. Because the HLA sub-analyses included only small numbers of individuals, any influence of HLA type on TCRB rearrangement was left unresolved. In all four CD4+ subsets, TCRB CDR3 length was moderately but significantly shorter in type 1 diabetes patients. Naive, central memory and regulatory TCRB repertoires appeared to be more alike among patients than among healthy donors. Because cDNA was sequenced instead of genomic DNA, activated cells with high expression could be over-represented, although the groups did not differ in activation or CD3 levels. PCR might favor shorter templates, but patient and control samples were amplified and corrected together, so any skew would affect both groups equally.

This clone was seen only once. No cognate antigen has been identified for it. Nothing much larger sits one base from this clone, and base qualities are not available. Sequenced input: naive CD4+ T cells from blood. Sample cell subset or site, as interpreted from the label and publication: true naive CD4+ T cells. The receptor was isolated from a young man with type 1 diabetes. The chain uses TRBV2 and TRBJ1-2; no D segment can be confidently identified. This receptor has the CDR3 CASSVLTNYYGYTF. The bases are TGTGCCAGCAGTGTGCTCACGAACTATTATGGCTACACCTTC.